This T cell receptor beta chain was identified during a study of T-cell memory formation after mild COVID-19 (dated by TCRdb to the early 2020s). Describing the broader study: TCR sequence clusters from the two donors were found to be largely donor specific. In a couple of donors, T-cell clones that expanded and contracted after mild COVID-19 were followed by sequencing TCRalpha and TCRbeta repertoires longitudinally. Two young, previously healthy adult volunteers made up the cohort, one male and one female. The full study reports these points: The detection of some responding clones in pre-infection memory suggests that pre-existing cross-reactive memory T cells joined the SARS-CoV-2 response. The study included only a couple of mild cases, and larger cohorts that include severe cases with pre-infection samples were judged to be necessary. SARS-CoV-2 specificity was not confirmed for the second-wave clones peaking on day 37. From day 15 to 85, contracting clones showed balanced CD4/CD8 phenotypes, whereas a second wave of clones that expanded from day 15 to 37 leaned towards CD4+. Contracting CD4+ clones appeared mostly in the CM and EM memory subsets, whereas CD8+ clones were enriched in EMRA.

On this clonotype itself: No cognate antigen has been identified for it. Per-base qualities were not stored, and no clone one base away is much larger.

Ficoll-Paque density gradient centrifugation was used to isolate PBMCs. Taken from the germline V gene, the CDR1 and CDR2 loops are MNHEY and SVGAGI. Taken from cysteine to phenylalanine, the CDR3 has 16 residues. Only the CDR3 DNA is retained, 48 bases long and in frame from the first base. Clipping removes 6 bases from V and 1 base from J, with 9 as the unmatched junction base count. Sequencing took place on an Illumina NovaSeq 6000. TCRalpha and TCRbeta cDNA libraries were built by 5'RACE with constant-segment primers, adding sample barcodes and unique molecular identifiers. RNA was extracted from every sample with Trizol reagent. Amplification of the libraries took two PCR steps, and the second step added a second sample barcode plus Illumina TruSeq adapters. Sequencing of libraries was performed on an Illumina NovaSeq with 2 x 150 bp paired-end reads. The paper's data handling went like this. Reads were demultiplexed and collapsed into UMI-guided consensus sequences with migec v1.2.7. With mixcr v2.1.11, UMI consensuses were aligned to TRA and TRB V and J templates and assembled into clonotypes. A clonotype was counted as expanded or contracted only if both edgeR and NoisET called the change significant, with noise models trained on biological replicates. For edgeR calls, a false discovery rate-adjusted p below 0.01 and a log2 fold-change threshold of 1 were applied. As an exploratory analysis of dynamics, max-normalized trajectories of the 1000 most abundant clonotypes were examined with PCA combined with hierarchical clustering. The CD4 or CD8 phenotype of responding clones was assigned using the separately sequenced CD4+ and CD8+ repertoires. The public reads were reprocessed in TCRdb via fastp at Q25 and MiXCR, keeping in-frame beta chains. CDR3 protein sequences are deduplicated, and each keeps its most common genes and DNA. These V and J calls originate from TCRdb's pipeline instead of the authors' own analysis. In this sample the table shows roughly 180,000 distinct CDR3 sequences, roughly 12% of which occur a single time. The ten top clones hold 3% to 4% of the sample.

The sequence came from a man aged 18 to 29 who had mild COVID-19 (a few samples of this study predate the infection). The sample titles of this study are shuffled in the database, so cell type and time point are left out; the donor was told from shared clones. Here the chain combines TRBV6-5 and TRBJ1-3, with 7 bases matching TRBD1. Material: PBMCs or a T cell subset sorted from them (not recorded which). CDR3 region: CASSRGGAFSGNTIYF. The DNA sequence is TGTGCCAGCAGCAGGGGGGGGGCCTTTTCTGGAAACACCATATATTTT.